Listed here are 30 T cell receptor beta chains from one sample, sequenced in a study of T cell responses to AZD1222 COVID-19 vaccine. Using immunoSEQ multiplex PCR, the repertoire was profiled, and TCRdb retains in-frame clones only, with some absent. The table shows roughly 150,000 clones, with almost 95% occurring only once. The sample here was peripheral blood, taken on day 0 of AZD1222 vaccination. The source is an adult in good health.

The chain combines TRBV27 with TRBJ2-3; the D is unclear. Looked up from germline, CDR1 is MNHEY and CDR2 is SMNVEV (reference sequence). The CDR3 length is 13 residues. With 7 bases removed from V and 1 base from J, the gap between germline ends came to 9 bases. The CDR3 loop is CASIPSGTDTQYF. The DNA for the CDR3 is TGTGCCAGCATTCCGTCCGGCACAGATACGCAGTATTTT.

This sequence joins TRBV27 and TRBJ1-5, with D maybe TRBD1 (5 bases). This CDR3 has 13 residues. CDR1 and CDR2 from the germline V gene are MNHEY and SMNVEV (reference sequence). V was clipped by 2 bases and J by 5 bases, with 7 bases between them. The CDR3 region has the DNA TGTGCCAGCAGTTTAGGGGGATATCAGCCCCAGCATTTT. Its translation: CASSLGGYQPQHF.

The CDR3 protein is CASSLDQRGSLYNEQFF. The CDR3 region has the DNA TGTGCCAGCAGCTTAGATCAGCGGGGGAGCCTATACAATGAGCAGTTCTTC. The chain carries TRBV7-2 and TRBJ2-1; 8 nucleotides align to TRBD2. V was clipped by 1 base and J by 4 bases; unmatched bases: 9. Germline V gene lookup returns CDR1 SGHTA and CDR2 FQGNSA. This CDR3 region has 17 residues.

This chain links TRBV3-1 (or the pseudogene TRBV3-2) with TRBJ2-7; 7 bases line up with TRBD1. Trimming cost V 1 base and J 6 bases; bases outside gene matches: 0. The germline V gene has CDR1 LGHDT and CDR2 YNNKEL (reference sequence). This CDR3 region has 12 residues. CDR3 amino acids: CASSQAGGEQYF. DNA of the CDR3: TGTGCCAGCAGCCAAGCAGGGGGCGAGCAGTACTTC.

CDR3 in DNA: TGTGCCAGCAGCTCGCAAGGGGGTTCTGGAAACACCATATATTTT. This sequence encodes CASSSQGGSGNTIYF. The chain is built from TRBV9 and TRBJ1-3; a weak D match, TRBD1 (6 bases). Germline values: CDR1 SGDLS, CDR2 YYNGEE. The CDR3 loop spans 15 amino acids. V was cut by 4 bases and J by 1 base, with 12 bases left in between.

The chain joins TRBV5-1 to TRBJ1-5; perhaps TRBD1 as D (6 bases). The germline V gene has CDR1 SGHRS and CDR2 YFSETQ. The CDR3 has 15 amino acids. V lost 4 bases and J lost 4, with 15 bases in between. The DNA for the CDR3 is TGCGCCAGCAGCCCCCTTGGGCAGGGGAATCAGCCCCAGCATTTT. Its protein is CASSPLGQGNQPQHF.

This rearrangement joins TRBV28 to TRBJ1-4; TRBD1 might be the D (6 bases). Germline-derived CDR1 and CDR2 are MDHEN and SYDVKM. There are 14 residues in the CDR3. V was pared by 5 bases and J by 15 bases, with 22 bases between. CDR3 nucleotide sequence: TGTGCCAGCAGTCCGGGGGGGGCCCCTAAGGGGATGTTTTTT. This encodes CASSPGGAPKGMFF.

The chain employs TRBV5-1 and TRBJ2-2; TRBD1 matches 11 bases. Germline V gene sequence: CDR1 SGHRS, CDR2 YFSETQ. V trimming: 4 bases; J trimming: 7 bases; junction bases outside the gene matches: 9. This CDR3 is 16 amino acids long. CDR3 residues: CASSAWTGGFIGELFF. The CDR3 nucleotides are TGCGCCAGCAGCGCCTGGACAGGGGGCTTTATCGGGGAGCTGTTTTTT.

This rearrangement joins TRBV4-3 to TRBJ1-1; a possible D gene is TRBD1 (6 bases). Germline lookup yields CDR1 LGHNA and CDR2 YSLEER. The CDR3 covers 17 residues. Trimming left V 0 bases short and J 7 bases short, with 21 bases between. CDR3 coding DNA: TGCGCCAGCAGCCAAGATCGGAATTGGTACAGGGAAGATGAAGCTTTCTTT. Residues: CASSQDRNWYREDEAFF.

The V call is TRBV3-1 (or the pseudogene TRBV3-2), the J call TRBJ2-5; 10 bases map to TRBD2. The V segment lost 2 bases and the J segment 4 bases; nucleotides outside the gene matches: 1. This CDR3 has 14 residues. Germline CDR1 reads LGHDT; CDR2 reads YNNKEL (reference sequence). The CDR3 sequence: CASSQRTSGETQYF. CDR3 nucleotides: TGTGCCAGCAGCCAACGGACTAGCGGAGAGACCCAGTACTTC.

CDR3 residues: CASSPQATNEKLFF. For the CDR3, the DNA is TGTGCCAGCTCACCACAGGCAACTAATGAAAAACTGTTTTTT. The rearrangement links TRBV18 to TRBJ1-4; D is undetermined. Per the germline V gene, CDR1 is KGHSH and CDR2 is LQKENI. The CDR3 totals 14 residues. V gave up 1 base and J gave up 0 bases, with 3 bases separating them.

The rearrangement uses TRBV14 and TRBJ2-7; TRBD1 matches at 10 bases. CDR1 is SGHDN, CDR2 FVKESK, per germline. With 2 bases clipped from V and 2 bases from J, the junction kept 3 bases outside the gene matches. This CDR3 spans 15 amino acids. The CDR3 region has the DNA TGTGCCAGCAGCCAATGGACAGGGGGAACCTACGAGCAGTACTTC. This encodes CASSQWTGGTYEQYF.

This clone was recorded only once. The genes are TRBV21-1 and TRBJ1-5. TRBV21-1 is a recognized pseudogene. The CDR3 runs to 15 residues. In DNA, the CDR3 is TGTGCCAGCAGCAAAAAGGCTTATAGCAATCAGCCCCAGCATTTT. Translated, it gives CASSKKAYSNQPQHF.

The V and J genes are TRBV18 and TRBJ2-1, with D perhaps TRBD1 (6 bases). The germline CDR1 and CDR2 sequences are KGHSH and LQKENI. This CDR3 comprises 18 residues. Trimming left V 3 bases short and J 10 bases short, with 28 bases between. The chain's CDR3 is CASSPKDSEPTWGEEQFF. Written as DNA, the CDR3 is TGTGCCAGCTCACCCAAGGACAGCGAACCAACGTGGGGAGAGGAGCAGTTCTTC. The entire variable domain, with the rest obtained from reference TRBV18 and TRBJ2-1, is as follows: NAGVMQNPRHLVRRRGQEARLRCSPMKGHSHVYWYRQLPEEGLKFMVYLQKENIIDESGMPKERFSAEFPKEGPSILRIQQVVRGDSAAYFCASSPKDSEPTWGEEQFFGPGTRLTVL.

This clone appeared once. The rearrangement joins TRBV29-1 to TRBJ2-7, with 7 positions matching TRBD2. V was pared by 5 bases and J by 5 bases, with 12 bases of the junction left unmatched. The CDR3 sequence is 14 residues long. The germline V gene has CDR1 SQVTM and CDR2 ANQGSEA. CDR3 DNA: TGCAGCGTTCAAGGGTCCGCGGGAGCCAACGAGCAGTACTTC. This sequence encodes CSVQGSAGANEQYF.

This rearrangement joins TRBV12-3 or TRBV12-4 to TRBJ1-5, with D unresolved. This CDR3 has 11 residues. Trimming removed 5 bases from V and 7 bases from J, with 6 bases in between. DNA for the CDR3: TGTGCCAGCAGTCGAGGGCAGCCCCAGCATTTT. It codes for CASSRGQPQHF.

The V call is TRBV9, the J call TRBJ1-1; no reliable D call. CDR1 is SGDLS, CDR2 YYNGEE, per germline. CDR3 length: 12 amino acids. Trimming removed 3 bases at V and 2 bases at J, with 5 bases between. CDR3 coding DNA: TGTGCCAGCAGCGGGTTAAACACTGAAGCTTTCTTT. This sequence encodes CASSGLNTEAFF.

This CDR3 is CASSPGQGSISSYNEQFF. CDR3 in DNA: TGTGCCAGCAGCCCGGGACAGGGCTCTATCAGCTCCTACAATGAGCAGTTCTTC. This chain links TRBV7-2 with TRBJ2-1, with 9 bases identical to TRBD1. The trim removed 5 bases at V and 0 bases at J, leaving 11 bases unmatched. The CDR3 contains 18 residues. Germline lookup yields CDR1 SGHTA and CDR2 FQGNSA.

The V call is TRBV7-9, the J call TRBJ2-5; 7 bases are a match to TRBD2. Trimming cost V 5 bases and J 5 bases; bases outside gene matches: 5. This CDR3 contains 13 residues. Germline V lookup: CDR1 SEHNR, CDR2 FQNEAQ (reference sequence). The DNA of the CDR3 is TGTGCCAGCAGCCCCGGACTAGGGGAGACCCAGTACTTC. Protein product: CASSPGLGETQYF.

This sequence joins TRBV30 and TRBJ1-2; 8 bases align to TRBD1. The length of the CDR3 is 13 residues. J gave up 11 bases and V 2 bases, and 10 bases lay outside the gene matches. Germline CDR1 and CDR2: GTSNPN and SVGIG (reference sequence). This CDR3 reads CAWSYTGGSEYTF. The CDR3 DNA follows: TGTGCCTGGAGTTATACAGGGGGGAGTGAGTACACCTTC.

The V and J genes are TRBV30 and TRBJ1-6; D not resolved. This CDR3 comprises 13 residues. Germline V CDR1 and CDR2: GTSNPN, SVGIG (reference sequence). V was pared by 2 bases and J by 5 bases, with 7 bases between. CDR3 bases: TGTGCCTGGAGTAAGAGGGATAATTCACCCCTCCACTTT. Amino acid sequence: CAWSKRDNSPLHF.

This chain joins TRBV2 and TRBJ1-2; 8 nucleotides align to TRBD1. Germline V gives CDR1 SNHLY, CDR2 FYNNEI. V dropped 4 bases and J dropped 4; count of bases not matched to a gene: 5. The CDR3 has 14 residues. The CDR3 DNA sequence: TGTGCCAGCAGTGCTCAGGGGGCGACCTATGGCTACACCTTC. Its protein product is CASSAQGATYGYTF. Based on the CDR3 plus reference TRBV2 and TRBJ1-2, the full variable domain is EPEVTQTPSHQVTQMGQEVILRCVPISNHLYFYWYRQILGQKVEFLVSFYNNEISEKSEIFDDQFSVERPDGSNFTLKIRSTKLEDSAMYFCASSAQGATYGYTFGSGTRLTVV.

The chain combines TRBV4-3 with TRBJ1-2; D is unclear. CDR3 length: 15 amino acids. From germline, CDR1 is LGHNA and CDR2 YSLEER. V shed 3 bases and J shed 8 bases, with 19 bases lying between them. CDR3 sequence: CASSHASLGEGGYTF. CDR3 DNA: TGCGCCAGCAGCCACGCGAGCCTTGGAGAAGGCGGCTACACCTTC.

This chain uses TRBV5-4 with TRBJ1-2; 8 nucleotides line up with TRBD1. The CDR3 has 14 amino acids. The ends lost 4 bases at V and 5 bases at J; junction bases unmatched: 7. CDR1 SGHNT and CDR2 YYREEE come from the germline V gene (reference sequence). The DNA for the CDR3 is TGTGCCAGCAGCCTTCGACAGGGGAGATATGGCTACACCTTC. Encoded protein: CASSLRQGRYGYTF.

The chain uses TRBV21-1 and TRBJ2-5. TRBV21-1 is a pseudogene locus. The CDR3 has 11 amino acids. CDR3 protein: CASSKSFVHYF. The CDR3 DNA reads TGTGCCAGCAGCAAATCATTCGTCCACTACTTC.

The rearrangement uses TRBV3-1 (or the pseudogene TRBV3-2) and TRBJ1-1; no definite D call. Germline CDR1 LGHDT, CDR2 YNNKEL (reference sequence). V was cut by 4 bases and J by 11 bases, with 14 bases left in between. CDR3 length: 12 amino acids. The CDR3 is CASSLGWLSAFF. Written as DNA, the CDR3 is TGTGCCAGCAGCCTCGGGTGGCTATCGGCTTTCTTT.

The chain carries TRBV7-9 and TRBJ2-1; 12 bases are a match to TRBD2. This CDR3 contains 14 residues. In germline, CDR1 is SEHNR, CDR2 FQNEAQ (reference sequence). V lost 8 bases, J lost 14 bases, and 13 bases stayed unmatched. Here the CDR3 reads CASGGTSGQLREFF. The CDR3 DNA is TGTGCCAGCGGCGGGACTAGCGGGCAACTAAGGGAGTTCTTC.

This sequence joins TRBV27 and TRBJ2-7; 8 bases map to TRBD1. V was pared by 0 bases and J by 0 bases, with 7 bases of the junction left unmatched. This CDR3 region has 17 residues. Germline V lookup: CDR1 MNHEY, CDR2 SMNVEV (reference sequence). CDR3 in DNA: TGTGCCAGCAGTTTATCTGCAGGGGGCCTAAGCTCCTACGAGCAGTACTTC. Its protein product is CASSLSAGGLSSYEQYF.

This chain links TRBV18 with TRBJ1-2; possible D gene TRBD1, 6 bases. Germline values: CDR1 KGHSH, CDR2 LQKENI. The V end was cut by 6 bases, the J end by 7 bases, with 18 bases between. The CDR3 length is 14 residues. The CDR3 DNA sequence: TGTGCCAGCTCCGAGATCCGGGACACTGCTGGCTACACCTTC. Protein product: CASSEIRDTAGYTF.

The genes are TRBV24-1 and TRBJ1-2, with TRBD1 matching 8 bases. Germline lookup yields CDR1 KGHDR and CDR2 SFDVKD. The CDR3 runs 12 residues. V lost 3 bases and J lost 7; bases outside the gene matches: 0. The CDR3 coding sequence is TGTGCCACCAGTGATGGACAGGGTGGCTACACCTTC. Amino acid sequence: CATSDGQGGYTF.